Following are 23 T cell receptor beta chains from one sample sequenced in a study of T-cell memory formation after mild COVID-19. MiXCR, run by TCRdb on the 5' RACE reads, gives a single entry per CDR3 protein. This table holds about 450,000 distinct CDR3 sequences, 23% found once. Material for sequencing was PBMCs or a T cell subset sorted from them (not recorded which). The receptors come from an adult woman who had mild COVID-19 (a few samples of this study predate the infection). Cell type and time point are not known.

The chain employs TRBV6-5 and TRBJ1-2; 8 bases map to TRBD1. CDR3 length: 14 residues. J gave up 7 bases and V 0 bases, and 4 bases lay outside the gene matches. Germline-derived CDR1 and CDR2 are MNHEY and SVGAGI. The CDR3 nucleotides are TGTGCCAGCAGTTACTCGCAGGGGGCCTCTGGCTACACCTTC. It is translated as CASSYSQGASGYTF.

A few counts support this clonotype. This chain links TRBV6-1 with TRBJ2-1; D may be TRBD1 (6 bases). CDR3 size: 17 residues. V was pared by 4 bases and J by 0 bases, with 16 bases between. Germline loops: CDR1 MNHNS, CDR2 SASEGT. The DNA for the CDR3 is TGTGCCAGCAGTGTCGGACAGTCGGGGAGCTCCTACAATGAGCAGTTCTTC. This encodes CASSVGQSGSSYNEQFF.

The chain's CDR3 is CASKSPDKGIHEQYF. The CDR3, as DNA: TGCGCCAGCAAATCCCCGGACAAGGGAATCCACGAGCAGTACTTC. V is TRBV4-1 and J is TRBJ2-7, with D possibly matching TRBD1 (5 bases). The V gene's germline CDR1 is MGHRA and CDR2 YSYEKL. CDR3 length: 15 residues. V gave up 7 bases and J gave up 5 bases, with 21 bases separating them.

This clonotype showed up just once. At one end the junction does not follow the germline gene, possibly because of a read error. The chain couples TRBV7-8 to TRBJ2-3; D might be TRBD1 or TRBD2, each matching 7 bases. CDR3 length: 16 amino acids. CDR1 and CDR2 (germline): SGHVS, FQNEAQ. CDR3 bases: TGTGCCAGCAGCTTTCTAGCGGAAGGGGGCACAGATACGGAGTATTTT. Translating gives CASSFLAEGGTDTEYF.

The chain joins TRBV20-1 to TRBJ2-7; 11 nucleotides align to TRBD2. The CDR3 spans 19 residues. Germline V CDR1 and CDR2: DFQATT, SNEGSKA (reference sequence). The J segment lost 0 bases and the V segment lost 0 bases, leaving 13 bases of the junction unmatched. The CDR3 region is CSARDMGLAGGRSSYEQYF. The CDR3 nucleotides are TGCAGTGCTAGAGACATGGGGTTAGCGGGAGGGAGGAGCTCCTACGAGCAGTACTTC.

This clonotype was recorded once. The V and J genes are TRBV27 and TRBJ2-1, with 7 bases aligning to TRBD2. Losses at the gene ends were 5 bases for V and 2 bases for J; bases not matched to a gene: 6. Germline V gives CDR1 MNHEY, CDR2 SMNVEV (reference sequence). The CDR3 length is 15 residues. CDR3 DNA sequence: TGTGCCAGCAGTCGCCGGACTAGTACCTACAATGAGCAGTTCTTC. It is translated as CASSRRTSTYNEQFF.

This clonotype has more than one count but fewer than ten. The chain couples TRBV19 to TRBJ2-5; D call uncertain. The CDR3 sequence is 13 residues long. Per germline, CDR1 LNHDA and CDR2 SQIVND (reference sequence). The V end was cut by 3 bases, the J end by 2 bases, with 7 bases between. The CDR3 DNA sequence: TGTGCCAGTAGTATGTACCAGCAAGAGACCCAGTACTTC. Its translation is CASSMYQQETQYF.

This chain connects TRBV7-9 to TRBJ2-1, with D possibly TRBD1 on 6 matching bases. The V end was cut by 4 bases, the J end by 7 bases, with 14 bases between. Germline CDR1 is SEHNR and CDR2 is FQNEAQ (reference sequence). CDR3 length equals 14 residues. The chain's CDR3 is CASSSMDSLNEQFF. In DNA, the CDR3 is TGTGCCAGCAGCTCGATGGACAGTTTGAATGAGCAGTTCTTC.

CDR3 sequence (DNA): TGTGCCACCAGCAGTGAAATGGGAGAGGCAATGTATGAGCAGTTCTTC. As protein: CATSSEMGEAMYEQFF. The chain employs TRBV15 and TRBJ2-1, with D possibly matching TRBD2 (5 bases). The CDR3 sequence is 16 residues long. Germline CDR1 and CDR2: LNHNV and YYDKDF (reference sequence). V was pared by 3 bases and J by 8 bases, with 20 bases between.

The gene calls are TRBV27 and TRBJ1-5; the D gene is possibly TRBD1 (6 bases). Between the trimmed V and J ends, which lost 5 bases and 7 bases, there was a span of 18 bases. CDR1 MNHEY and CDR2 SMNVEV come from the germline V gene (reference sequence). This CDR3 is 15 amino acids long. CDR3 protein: CASSRQAPAGQPQHF. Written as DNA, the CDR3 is TGTGCCAGCAGTCGACAGGCCCCGGCAGGACAGCCCCAGCATTTT.

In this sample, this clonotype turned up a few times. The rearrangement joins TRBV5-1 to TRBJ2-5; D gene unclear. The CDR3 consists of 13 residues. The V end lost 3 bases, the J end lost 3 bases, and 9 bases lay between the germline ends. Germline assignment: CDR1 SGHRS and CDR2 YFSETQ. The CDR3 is CASSSSAEETQYF. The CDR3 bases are TGCGCCAGCAGCTCATCCGCGGAAGAGACCCAGTACTTC. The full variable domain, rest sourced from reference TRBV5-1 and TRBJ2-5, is KAGVTQTPRYLIKTRGQQVTLSCSPISGHRSVSWYQQTPGQGLQFLFEYFSETQRNKGNFPGRFSGRQFSNSRSEMNVSTLELGDSALYLCASSSSAEETQYFGPGTRLLVL.

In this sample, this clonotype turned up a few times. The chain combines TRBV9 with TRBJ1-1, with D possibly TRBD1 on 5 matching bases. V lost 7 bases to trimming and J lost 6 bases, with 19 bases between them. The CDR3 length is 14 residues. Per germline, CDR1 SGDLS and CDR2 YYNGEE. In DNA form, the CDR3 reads TGTGCCAGCGACGTCACAGGCGCGGATGCTGAAGCTTTCTTT. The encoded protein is CASDVTGADAEAFF. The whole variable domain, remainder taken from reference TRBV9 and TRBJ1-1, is DSGVTQTPKHLITATGQRVTLRCSPRSGDLSVYWYQQSLDQGLQFLIQYYNGEERAKGNILERFSAQQFPDLHSELNLSSLELGDSALYFCASDVTGADAEAFFGQGTRLTVV.

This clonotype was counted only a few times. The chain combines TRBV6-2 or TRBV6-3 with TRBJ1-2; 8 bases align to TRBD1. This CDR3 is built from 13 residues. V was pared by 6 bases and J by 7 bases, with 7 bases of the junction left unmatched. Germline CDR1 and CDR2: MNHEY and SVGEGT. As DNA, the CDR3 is TGTGCCAGCAGAACGGACAGGGCGAGTGGCTACACCTTC. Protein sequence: CASRTDRASGYTF.

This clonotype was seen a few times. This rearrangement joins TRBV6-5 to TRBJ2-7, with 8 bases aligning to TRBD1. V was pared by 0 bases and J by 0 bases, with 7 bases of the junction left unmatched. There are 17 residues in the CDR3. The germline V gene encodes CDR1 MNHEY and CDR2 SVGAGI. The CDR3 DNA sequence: TGTGCCAGCAGTTACTCGAGGGCTGGGACAGGCTCCTACGAGCAGTACTTC. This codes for CASSYSRAGTGSYEQYF.

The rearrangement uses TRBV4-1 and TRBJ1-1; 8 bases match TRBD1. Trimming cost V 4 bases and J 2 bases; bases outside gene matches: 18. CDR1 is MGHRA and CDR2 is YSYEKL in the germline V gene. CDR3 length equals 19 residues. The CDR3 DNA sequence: TGCGCCAGCAGCCCGGGTGGATTCAGGGGGCGCGAGTTAAACACTGAAGCTTTCTTT. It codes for CASSPGGFRGRELNTEAFF.

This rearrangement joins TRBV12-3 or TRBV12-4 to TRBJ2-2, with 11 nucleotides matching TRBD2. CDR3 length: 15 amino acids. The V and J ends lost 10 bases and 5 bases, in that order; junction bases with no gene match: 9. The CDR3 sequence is CANTLAGGGTGELFF. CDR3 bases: TGTGCCAACACTCTAGCGGGAGGAGGGACCGGGGAGCTGTTTTTT.

CDR3 coding DNA: TGTGCCAGCAGCTTAACGGGCCGTTACACAGATACGCAGTATTTT. Translated, it gives CASSLTGRYTDTQYF. The chain employs TRBV7-3 and TRBJ2-3; no reliable D call. CDR3 length: 15 amino acids. The germline V gene has CDR1 SGHTA and CDR2 FQGTGA. V gave up 0 bases and J gave up 2 bases, with 9 bases separating them.

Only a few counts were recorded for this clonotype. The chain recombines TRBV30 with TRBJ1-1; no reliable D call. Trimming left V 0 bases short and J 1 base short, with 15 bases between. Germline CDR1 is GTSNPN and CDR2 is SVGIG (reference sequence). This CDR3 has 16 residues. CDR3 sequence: CAWSVPLPLPNTEAFF. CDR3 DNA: TGTGCCTGGAGTGTTCCACTACCTTTGCCGAACACTGAAGCTTTCTTT.

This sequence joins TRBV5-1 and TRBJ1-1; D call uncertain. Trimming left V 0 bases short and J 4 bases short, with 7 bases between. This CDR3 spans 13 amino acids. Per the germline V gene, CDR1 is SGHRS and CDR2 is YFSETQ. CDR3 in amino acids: CASSLDLPTEAFF. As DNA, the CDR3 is TGCGCCAGCAGCTTGGACCTACCCACTGAAGCTTTCTTT. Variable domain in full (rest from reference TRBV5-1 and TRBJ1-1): KAGVTQTPRYLIKTRGQQVTLSCSPISGHRSVSWYQQTPGQGLQFLFEYFSETQRNKGNFPGRFSGRQFSNSRSEMNVSTLELGDSALYLCASSLDLPTEAFFGQGTRLTVV.

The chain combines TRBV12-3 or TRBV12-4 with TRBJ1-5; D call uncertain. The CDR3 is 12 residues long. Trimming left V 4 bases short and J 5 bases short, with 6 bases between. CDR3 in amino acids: CASSWADQPQHF. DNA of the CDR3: TGTGCCAGCAGTTGGGCTGATCAGCCCCAGCATTTT.

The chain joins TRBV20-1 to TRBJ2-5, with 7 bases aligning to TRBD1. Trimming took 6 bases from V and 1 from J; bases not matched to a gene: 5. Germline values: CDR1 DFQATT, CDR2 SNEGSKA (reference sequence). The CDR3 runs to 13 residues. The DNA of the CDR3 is TGCAGTGCCATGACAGGGCCCCAAGAGACCCAGTACTTC. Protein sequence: CSAMTGPQETQYF.

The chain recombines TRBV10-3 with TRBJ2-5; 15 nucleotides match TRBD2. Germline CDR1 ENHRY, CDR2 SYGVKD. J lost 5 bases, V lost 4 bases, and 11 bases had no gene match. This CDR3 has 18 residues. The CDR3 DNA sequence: TGTGCCATCAGTGGTCAGAGATCGGGACTAGCGGGAGGTGAGACCCAGTACTTC. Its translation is CAISGQRSGLAGGETQYF.

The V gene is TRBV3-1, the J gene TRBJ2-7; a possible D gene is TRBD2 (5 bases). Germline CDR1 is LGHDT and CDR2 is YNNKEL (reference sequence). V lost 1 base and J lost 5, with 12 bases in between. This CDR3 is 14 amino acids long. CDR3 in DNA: TGTGCCAGCAGCCAAGGACTACCGGTGAACGAGCAGTACTTC. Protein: CASSQGLPVNEQYF.